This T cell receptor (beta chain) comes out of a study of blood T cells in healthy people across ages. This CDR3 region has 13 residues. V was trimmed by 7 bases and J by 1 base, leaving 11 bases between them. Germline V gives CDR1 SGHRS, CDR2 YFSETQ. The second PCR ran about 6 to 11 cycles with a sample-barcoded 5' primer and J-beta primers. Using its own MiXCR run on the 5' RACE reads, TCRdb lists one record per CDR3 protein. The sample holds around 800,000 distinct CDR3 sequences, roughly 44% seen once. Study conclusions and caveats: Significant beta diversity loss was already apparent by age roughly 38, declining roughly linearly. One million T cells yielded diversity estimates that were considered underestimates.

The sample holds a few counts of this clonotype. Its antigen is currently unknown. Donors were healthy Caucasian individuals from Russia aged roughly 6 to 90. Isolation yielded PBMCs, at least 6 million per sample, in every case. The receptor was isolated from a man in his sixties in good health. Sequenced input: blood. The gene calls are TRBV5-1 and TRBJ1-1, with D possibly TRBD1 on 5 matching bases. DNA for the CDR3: TGCGCCAGCCGACCAGGGTCGAACACTGAAGCTTTCTTT. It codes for CASRPGSNTEAFF.